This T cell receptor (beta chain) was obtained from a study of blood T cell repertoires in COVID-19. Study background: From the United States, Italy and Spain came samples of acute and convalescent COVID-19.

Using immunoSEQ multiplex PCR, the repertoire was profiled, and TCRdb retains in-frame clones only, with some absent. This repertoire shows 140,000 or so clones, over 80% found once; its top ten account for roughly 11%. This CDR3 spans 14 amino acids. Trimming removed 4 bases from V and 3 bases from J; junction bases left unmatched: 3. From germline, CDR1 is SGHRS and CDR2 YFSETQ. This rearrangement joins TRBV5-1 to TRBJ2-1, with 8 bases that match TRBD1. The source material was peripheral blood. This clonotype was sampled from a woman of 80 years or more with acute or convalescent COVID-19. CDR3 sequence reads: CASSGQGVYNEQFF. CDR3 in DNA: TGCGCCAGCAGCGGACAGGGCGTCTACAATGAGCAGTTCTTC.